This T cell receptor beta chain appears in the sequencing data of a study of T cells expressing NK-cell markers (dated by TCRdb to the early 2020s). In terms of the full investigation: TCR beta-chain repertoires were profiled in sorted CD3+CD56+NKG2C+, CD3+CD56+NKG2C- and CD3+CD56-NKG2C+ T-cell subsets from seven or eight donors. Randomly selected healthy volunteers, three men and five women, were used as the eight sequenced donors. Sequencing of the libraries produced 2 x 150 bp reads on Illumina HiSeq 2000/2500, MiSeq or NextSeq. Among the eight sequenced donors, only one was HCMV-seronegative, while the other seven were HCMV-seropositive.

On this clonotype: Its antigen is not yet known.

Sequencing was performed on an Illumina HiSeq 2000. 5'RACE template switching, by which a universal primer site and unique molecular identifiers were added, was used to make TCR beta cDNA libraries. cDNA synthesis was primed from the TCR beta constant segment, followed by two successive PCR amplification steps. The study's processing was this. MIGEC was used to demultiplex reads and group reads by UMI, and MiTCR was used to assemble and quantify clonotypes. To exclude erroneous sequences, only TCR cDNA sequences supported by at least two reads were retained. The tcR package was used for downstream repertoire analysis, and clonotypes were matched across fractions by CDR3 nucleotide sequence plus V segment. VDJmatch was used to annotate antigen specificity against VDJdb, with one amino acid substitution in CDR3 permitted. Following reprocessing of the reads by TCRdb, the data hold one row per CDR3 protein sequence and no DNA is available. V and J calls and clone size were set by TCRdb, not the authors. This sample's listing comprises 350,000 to 400,000 distinct CDR3 sequences. Of the sample, roughly 10% is held by the ten largest clones.

Taken from the germline V gene, the CDR1 and CDR2 loops are ENHRY and SYGVKD. From its cysteine to its phenylalanine, the CDR3 spans 15 amino acids. Only the protein is on record. Broader findings and caveats from the paper: Those dominant clonotypes were again the most abundant among CD3+CD56-NKG2C+ cells in a handful of donors, at roughly 28.3-65%. Whether the expanded NKG2C-expressing T cell clones were specific for HCMV antigens was left unclear. In six donors, the dominant CD3+CD56+NKG2C+ clonotypes ranked among the top 10 CD8+ clonotypes, making up about 1.0-7.0% of CD8+ T cells.

HCMV-specific IgG was detected in serum with a commercial ELISA kit to determine HCMV serostatus. Ficoll density gradient centrifugation was used to isolate peripheral blood mononuclear cells from blood. Material: blood T cells: a sorted CD56 or NKG2C T cell subset, CD4+ or CD8+ T cells, or bulk PBMC T cells (not recorded which). The chain was built from TRBV10-3 and TRBJ1-2. The receptor was derived from a woman aged 45 to 65 in good health. Donor details come from another sample of the same person, matched by shared clones. CDR3 sequence: CAIMGSRAPNYGYTF.